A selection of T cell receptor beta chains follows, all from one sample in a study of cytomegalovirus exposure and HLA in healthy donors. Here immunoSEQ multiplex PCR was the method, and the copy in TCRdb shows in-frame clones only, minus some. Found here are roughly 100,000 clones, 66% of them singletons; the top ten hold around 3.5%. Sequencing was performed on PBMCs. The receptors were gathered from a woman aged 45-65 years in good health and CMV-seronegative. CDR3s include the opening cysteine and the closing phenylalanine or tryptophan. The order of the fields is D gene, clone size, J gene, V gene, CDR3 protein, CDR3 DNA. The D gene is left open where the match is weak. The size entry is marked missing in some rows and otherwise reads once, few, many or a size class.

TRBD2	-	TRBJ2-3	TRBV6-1	CASSAWREKGRDTQYF	TGTGCCAGCAGTGCTTGGCGGGAGAAAGGGAGAGATACGCAGTATTTT
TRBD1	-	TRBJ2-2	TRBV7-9	CASSLLTGDTGELFF	TGTGCCAGCAGCTTATTGACAGGGGACACCGGGGAGCTGTTTTTT
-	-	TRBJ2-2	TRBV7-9	CATPTPGKNTGELFF	TGTGCCACCCCGACTCCGGGGAAGAACACCGGGGAGCTGTTTTTT
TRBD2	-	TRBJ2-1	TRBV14	CASSQALAGGSYNEQFF	TGTGCCAGCAGCCAAGCCTTGGCGGGAGGCTCCTACAATGAGCAGTTCTTC
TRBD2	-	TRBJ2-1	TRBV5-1	CASSLSASASGGALVPHEQFF	TGCGCCAGCAGCCTAAGCGCTTCGGCTAGCGGGGGGGCGTTGGTGCCCCATGAGCAGTTCTTC
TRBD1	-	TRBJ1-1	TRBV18	CASSQQGQVNTEAFF	TGTGCCAGCTCGCAACAGGGGCAGGTGAACACTGAAGCTTTCTTT
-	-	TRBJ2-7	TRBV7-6	CASSLDRSSYEQYF	TGTGCCAGCAGCTTAGACAGGTCCTCCTACGAGCAGTACTTC
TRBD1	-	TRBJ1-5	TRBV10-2	CASTQGYQPQHF	TGCGCCAGCACACAGGGGTATCAGCCCCAGCATTTT
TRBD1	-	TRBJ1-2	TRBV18	CASSTGQEVYYGYTF	TGTGCCAGCTCAACTGGACAGGAGGTTTACTATGGCTACACCTTC
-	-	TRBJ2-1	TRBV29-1	CSVDPPTSKGNNEQFF	TGCAGCGTTGATCCCCCGACATCCAAGGGGAACAATGAGCAGTTCTTC
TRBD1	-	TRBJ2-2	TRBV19	CASAPGGGRTGELFF	TGTGCCAGTGCCCCAGGGGGCGGGCGGACCGGGGAGCTGTTTTTT
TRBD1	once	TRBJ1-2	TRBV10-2	CASRGQNRNYGYTF	TGCGCCAGCAGGGGACAGAATAGGAACTATGGCTACACCTTC
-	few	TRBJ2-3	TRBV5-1	CASIVGGGRTDTQYF	TGCGCCAGCATCGTAGGGGGGGGCCGCACAGATACGCAGTATTTT
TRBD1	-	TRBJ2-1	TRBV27	CASSSWTGGEQFF	TGTGCCAGCAGTTCGTGGACAGGGGGTGAGCAGTTCTTC
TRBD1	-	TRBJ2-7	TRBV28	CASNRQGYTYEQYF	TGTGCCAGCAACAGACAGGGGTATACTTACGAGCAGTACTTC
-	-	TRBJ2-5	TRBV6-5	CASSYSQGGGETQYF	TGTGCCAGCAGTTACTCGCAGGGGGGTGGGGAGACCCAGTACTTC
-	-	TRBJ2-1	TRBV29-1	CSAANSGNEQFF	TGCAGCGCCGCAAATTCGGGCAATGAGCAGTTCTTC
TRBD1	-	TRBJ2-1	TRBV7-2	CASSKLDRAAYNEQFF	TGTGCCAGCAGCAAGTTAGACAGGGCCGCCTACAATGAGCAGTTCTTC
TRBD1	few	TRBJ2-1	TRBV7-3	CASSLRRDRGPLNEQFF	TGTGCCAGCAGCCTACGACGGGACAGGGGACCCCTCAATGAGCAGTTCTTC
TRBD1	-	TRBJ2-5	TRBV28	CASGQGAEETQYF	TGTGCCAGCGGTCAGGGGGCGGAAGAGACCCAGTACTTC
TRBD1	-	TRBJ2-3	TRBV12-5	CASGPGTGGFTDTQYF	TGTGCTAGTGGTCCGGGGACAGGGGGTTTCACAGATACGCAGTATTTT
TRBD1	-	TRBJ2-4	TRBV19	CASSTFETGGMRKAKNIQYF	TGTGCCAGTAGTACCTTTGAGACAGGGGGGATGAGGAAGGCCAAAAACATTCAGTACTTC
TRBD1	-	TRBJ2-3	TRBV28	CASSLSPGQGAGTQYF	TGTGCCAGCAGTTTATCCCCGGGACAGGGGGCAGGTACGCAGTATTTT
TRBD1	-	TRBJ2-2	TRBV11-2	CASSLSGDRGHFHTGELFF	TGTGCCAGCAGCTTATCTGGTGACAGGGGGCACTTCCACACCGGGGAGCTGTTTTTT
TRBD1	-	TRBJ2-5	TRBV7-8	CASSGQVRETQYF	TGTGCCAGCAGCGGACAGGTTCGAGAGACCCAGTACTTC
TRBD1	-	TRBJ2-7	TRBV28	CASSLQGQGLPYEQYF	TGTGCCAGCAGTTTACAGGGACAGGGGCTACCCTACGAGCAGTACTTC